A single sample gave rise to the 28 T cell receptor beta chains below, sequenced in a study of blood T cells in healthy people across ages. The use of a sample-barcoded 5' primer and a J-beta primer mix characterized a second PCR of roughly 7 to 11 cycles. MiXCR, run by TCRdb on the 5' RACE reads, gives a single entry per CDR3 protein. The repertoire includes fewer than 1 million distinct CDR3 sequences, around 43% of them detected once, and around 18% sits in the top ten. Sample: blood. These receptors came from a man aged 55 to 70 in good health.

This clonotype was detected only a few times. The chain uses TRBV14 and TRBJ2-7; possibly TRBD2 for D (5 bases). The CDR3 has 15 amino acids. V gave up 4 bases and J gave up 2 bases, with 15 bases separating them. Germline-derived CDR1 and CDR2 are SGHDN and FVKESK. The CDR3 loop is CASSRLGSGPYEQYF. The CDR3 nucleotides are TGTGCCAGCAGCCGACTCGGAAGCGGACCCTACGAGCAGTACTTC.

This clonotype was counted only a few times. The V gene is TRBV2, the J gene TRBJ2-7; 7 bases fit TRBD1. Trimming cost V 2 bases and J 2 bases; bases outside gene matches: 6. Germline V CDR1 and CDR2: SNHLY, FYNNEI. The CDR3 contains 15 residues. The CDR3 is CASSELRTGAYEQYF. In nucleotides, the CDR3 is TGTGCCAGCAGTGAACTCAGGACAGGAGCCTACGAGCAGTACTTC.

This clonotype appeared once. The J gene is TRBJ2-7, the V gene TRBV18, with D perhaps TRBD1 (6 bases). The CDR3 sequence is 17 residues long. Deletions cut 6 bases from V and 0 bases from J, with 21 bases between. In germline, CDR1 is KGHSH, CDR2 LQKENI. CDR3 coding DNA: TGTGCCAGCTCTCACTCGGGGCAGGGGTCCCTCTCCTACGAGCAGTACTTC. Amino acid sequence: CASSHSGQGSLSYEQYF.

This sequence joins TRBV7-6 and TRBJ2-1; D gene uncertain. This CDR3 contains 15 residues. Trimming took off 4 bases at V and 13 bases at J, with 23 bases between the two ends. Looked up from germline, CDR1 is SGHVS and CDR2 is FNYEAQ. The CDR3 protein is CASSSLHADQETQFF. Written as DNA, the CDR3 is TGTGCCAGCAGCTCCCTCCACGCTGACCAAGAGACCCAGTTCTTC.

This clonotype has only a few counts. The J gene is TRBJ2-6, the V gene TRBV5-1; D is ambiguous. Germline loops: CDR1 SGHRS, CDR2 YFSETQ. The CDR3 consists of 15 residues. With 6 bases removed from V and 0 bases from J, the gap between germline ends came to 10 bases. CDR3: CASMEGISGANVLTF. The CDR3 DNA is TGCGCCAGCATGGAAGGTATCTCTGGGGCCAACGTCCTGACTTTC.

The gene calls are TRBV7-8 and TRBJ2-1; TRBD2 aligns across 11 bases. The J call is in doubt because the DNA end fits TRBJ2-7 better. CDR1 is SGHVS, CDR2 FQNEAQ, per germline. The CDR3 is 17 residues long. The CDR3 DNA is TGTGCCAGCAGCTTGTCGGGACTAGCGGCGACCTACAATGAGCAGTACTTC. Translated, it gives CASSLSGLAATYNEQYF.

The CDR3 sequence is CASSSWDPGANVLTF. For the CDR3, the DNA is TGTGCCAGCAGCTCGTGGGACCCGGGGGCCAACGTCCTGACTTTC. V and J are TRBV7-2 and TRBJ2-6, with D perhaps being TRBD1 or TRBD2 (5 bases each). V was trimmed by 4 bases and J by 4 bases, leaving 11 bases between them. Germline V CDR1 and CDR2: SGHTA, FQGNSA. The CDR3 is 15 amino acids.

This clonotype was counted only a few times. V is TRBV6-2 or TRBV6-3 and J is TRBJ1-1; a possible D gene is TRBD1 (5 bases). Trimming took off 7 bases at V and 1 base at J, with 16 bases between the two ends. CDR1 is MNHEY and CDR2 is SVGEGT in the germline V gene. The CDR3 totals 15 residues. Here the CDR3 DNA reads TGTGCCAGCACCGAAACCGGCGGGGGGAACACTGAAGCTTTCTTT. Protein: CASTETGGGNTEAFF.

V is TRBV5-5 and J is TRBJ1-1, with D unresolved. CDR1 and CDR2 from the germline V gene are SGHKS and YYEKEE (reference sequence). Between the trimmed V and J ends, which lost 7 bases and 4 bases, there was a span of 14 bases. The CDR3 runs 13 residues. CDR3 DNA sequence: TGTGCCAGCCTCGATTTGAGGGCCACTGAAGCTTTCTTT. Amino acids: CASLDLRATEAFF.

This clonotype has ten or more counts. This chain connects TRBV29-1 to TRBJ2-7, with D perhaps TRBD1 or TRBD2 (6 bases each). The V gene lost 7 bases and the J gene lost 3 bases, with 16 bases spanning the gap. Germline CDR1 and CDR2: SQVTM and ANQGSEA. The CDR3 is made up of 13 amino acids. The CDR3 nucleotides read TGCAGCGCCGAGTTGGGGGGCCTCTACGAGCAGTACTTC. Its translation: CSAELGGLYEQYF.

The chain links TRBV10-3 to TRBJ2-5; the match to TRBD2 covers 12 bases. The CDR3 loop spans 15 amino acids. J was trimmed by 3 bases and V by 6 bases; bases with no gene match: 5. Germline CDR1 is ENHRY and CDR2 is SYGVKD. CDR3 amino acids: CAISQLAGGKETQYF. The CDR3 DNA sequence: TGTGCCATCAGCCAACTAGCGGGGGGTAAAGAGACCCAGTACTTC.

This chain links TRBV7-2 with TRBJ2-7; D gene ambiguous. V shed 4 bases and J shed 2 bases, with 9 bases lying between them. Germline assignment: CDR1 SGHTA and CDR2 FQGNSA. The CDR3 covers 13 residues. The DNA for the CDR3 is TGTGCCAGCAGCTCCAGGAGCCCCTACGAGCAGTACTTC. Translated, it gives CASSSRSPYEQYF.

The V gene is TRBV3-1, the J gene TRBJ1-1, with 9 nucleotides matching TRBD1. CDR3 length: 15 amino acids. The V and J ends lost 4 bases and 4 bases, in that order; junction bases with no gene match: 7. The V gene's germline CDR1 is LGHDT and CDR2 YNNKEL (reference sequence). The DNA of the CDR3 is TGTGCCAGCAGCCGAAACAGGGGGCCCGGCACTGAAGCTTTCTTT. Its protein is CASSRNRGPGTEAFF. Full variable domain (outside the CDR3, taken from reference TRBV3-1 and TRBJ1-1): DTAVSQTPKYLVTQMGNDKSIKCEQNLGHDTMYWYKQDSKKFLKIMFSYNNKELIINETVPNRFSPKSPDKAHLNLHINSLELGDSAVYFCASSRNRGPGTEAFFGQGTRLTVV.

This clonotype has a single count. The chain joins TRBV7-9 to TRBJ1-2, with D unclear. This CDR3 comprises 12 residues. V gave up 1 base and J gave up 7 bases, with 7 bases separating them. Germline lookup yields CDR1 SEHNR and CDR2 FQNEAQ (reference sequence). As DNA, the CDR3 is TGTGCCAGCAGCTTAGAACGGTGTGGCTACACCTTC. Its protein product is CASSLERCGYTF.

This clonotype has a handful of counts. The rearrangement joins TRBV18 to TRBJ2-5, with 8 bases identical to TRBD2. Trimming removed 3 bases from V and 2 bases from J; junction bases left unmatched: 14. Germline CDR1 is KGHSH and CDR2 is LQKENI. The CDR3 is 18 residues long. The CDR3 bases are TGTGCCAGCTCACCTTCAAGATCCGGGACTAGAAGTCAAGAGACCCAGTACTTC. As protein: CASSPSRSGTRSQETQYF.

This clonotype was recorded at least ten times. CDR3 sequence: CAGGTSGADTQYF. DNA of the CDR3: TGTGCCGGCGGGACTAGCGGGGCAGATACGCAGTATTTT. This chain connects TRBV30 to TRBJ2-3, with 13 nucleotides matching TRBD2. Per germline, CDR1 GTSNPN and CDR2 SVGIG (reference sequence). V shed 8 bases, J shed 4 bases, and the junction held 3 bases outside the gene matches. The CDR3 spans 13 residues. The variable domain in full, completed from reference TRBV30 and TRBJ2-3, reads SQTIHQWPATLVQPVGSPLSLECTVEGTSNPNLYWYRQAAGRGLQLLFYSVGIGQISSEVPQNLSASRPQDRQFILSSKKLLLSDSGFYLCAGGTSGADTQYFGPGTRLTVL.

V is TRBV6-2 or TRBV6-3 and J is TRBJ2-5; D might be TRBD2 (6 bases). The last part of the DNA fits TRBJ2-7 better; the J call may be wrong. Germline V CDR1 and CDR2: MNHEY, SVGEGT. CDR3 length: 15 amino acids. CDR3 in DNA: TGTGCCAGCAGAAGGGAGGTGGAAGGGCCCTACGAGCAGTACTTC. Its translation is CASRREVEGPYEQYF.

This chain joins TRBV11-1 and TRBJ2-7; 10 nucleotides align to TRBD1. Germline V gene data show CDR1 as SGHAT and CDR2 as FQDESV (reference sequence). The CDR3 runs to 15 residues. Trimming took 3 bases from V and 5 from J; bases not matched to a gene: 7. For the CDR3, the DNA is TGTGCCAGCAGCTTGAACCGGGACAGGGGAAACGAGCAGTACTTC. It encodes CASSLNRDRGNEQYF.

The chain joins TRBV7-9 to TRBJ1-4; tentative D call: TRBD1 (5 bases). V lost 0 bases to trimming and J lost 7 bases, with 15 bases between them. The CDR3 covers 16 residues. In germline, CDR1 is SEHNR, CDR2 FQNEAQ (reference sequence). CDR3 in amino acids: CASSLAWGRMGEKLFF. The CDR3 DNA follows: TGTGCCAGCAGCTTAGCGTGGGGACGGATGGGTGAAAAACTGTTTTTT.

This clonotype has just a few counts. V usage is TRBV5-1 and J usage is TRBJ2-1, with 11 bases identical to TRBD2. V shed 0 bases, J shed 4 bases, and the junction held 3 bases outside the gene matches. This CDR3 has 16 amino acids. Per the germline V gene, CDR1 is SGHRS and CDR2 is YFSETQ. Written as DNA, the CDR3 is TGCGCCAGCAGCTTGGCCGGGACTAGCGGATACAATGAGCAGTTCTTC. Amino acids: CASSLAGTSGYNEQFF. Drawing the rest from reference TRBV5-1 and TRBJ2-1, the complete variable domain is KAGVTQTPRYLIKTRGQQVTLSCSPISGHRSVSWYQQTPGQGLQFLFEYFSETQRNKGNFPGRFSGRQFSNSRSEMNVSTLELGDSALYLCASSLAGTSGYNEQFFGPGTRLTVL.

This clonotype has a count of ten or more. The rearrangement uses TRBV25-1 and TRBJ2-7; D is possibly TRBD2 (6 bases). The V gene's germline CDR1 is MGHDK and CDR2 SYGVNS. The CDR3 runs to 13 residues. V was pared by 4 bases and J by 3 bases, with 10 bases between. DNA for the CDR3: TGTGCCAGCAGTGTGGGGGGTGGCTACGAGCAGTACTTC. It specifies CASSVGGGYEQYF.

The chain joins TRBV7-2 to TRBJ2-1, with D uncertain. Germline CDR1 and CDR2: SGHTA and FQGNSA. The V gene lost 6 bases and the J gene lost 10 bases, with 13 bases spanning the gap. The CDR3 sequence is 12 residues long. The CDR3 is CASSRLQEEQFF. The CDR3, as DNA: TGTGCCAGCAGTAGACTGCAGGAGGAGCAGTTCTTC.

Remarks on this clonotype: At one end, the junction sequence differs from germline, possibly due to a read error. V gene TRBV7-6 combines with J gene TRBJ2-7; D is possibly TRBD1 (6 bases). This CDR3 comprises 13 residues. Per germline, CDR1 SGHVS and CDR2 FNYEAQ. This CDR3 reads CAGSLTGSNEQYF. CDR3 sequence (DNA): TGTGCCGGCAGCTTAACAGGGTCCAACGAGCAGTACTTC. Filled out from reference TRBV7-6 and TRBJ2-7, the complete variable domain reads GAGVSQSPRYKVTKRGQDVALRCDPISGHVSLYWYRQALGQGPEFLTYFNYEAQQDKSGLPNDRFSAERPEGSISTLTIQRTEQRDSAMYRCAGSLTGSNEQYFGPGTRLTVT.

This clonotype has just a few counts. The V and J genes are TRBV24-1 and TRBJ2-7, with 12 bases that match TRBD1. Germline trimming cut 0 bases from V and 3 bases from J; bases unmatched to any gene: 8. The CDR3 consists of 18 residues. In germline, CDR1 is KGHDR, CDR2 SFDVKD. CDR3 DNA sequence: TGTGCCACCAGTGATTTGCACCGGGGACAGGGGGCCCGCTACGAGCAGTACTTC. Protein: CATSDLHRGQGARYEQYF.

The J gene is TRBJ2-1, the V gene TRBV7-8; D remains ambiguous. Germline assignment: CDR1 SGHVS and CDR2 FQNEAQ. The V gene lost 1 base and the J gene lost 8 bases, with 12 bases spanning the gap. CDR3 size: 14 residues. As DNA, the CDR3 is TGTGCCAGCAGCTTAGACCAGGTTGCCTATGAGCAGTTCTTC. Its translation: CASSLDQVAYEQFF. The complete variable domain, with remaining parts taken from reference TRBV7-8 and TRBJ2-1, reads GAGVSQSPRYKVAKRGQDVALRCDPISGHVSLFWYQQALGQGPEFLTYFQNEAQLDKSGLPSDRFFAERPEGSVSTLKIQRTQQEDSAVYLCASSLDQVAYEQFFGPGTRLTVL.

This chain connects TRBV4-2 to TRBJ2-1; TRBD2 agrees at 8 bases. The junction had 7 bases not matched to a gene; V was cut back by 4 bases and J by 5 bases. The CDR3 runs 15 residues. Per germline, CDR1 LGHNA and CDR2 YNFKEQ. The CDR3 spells CASSPTSEGDNEQFF. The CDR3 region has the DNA TGTGCCAGCAGCCCGACTAGCGAGGGAGACAATGAGCAGTTCTTC.

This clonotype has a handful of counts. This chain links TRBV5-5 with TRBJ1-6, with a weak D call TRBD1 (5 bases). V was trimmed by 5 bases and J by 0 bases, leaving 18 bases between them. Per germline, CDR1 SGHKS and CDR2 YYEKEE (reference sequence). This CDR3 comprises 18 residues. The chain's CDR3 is CASSPGTFGSSYNSPLHF. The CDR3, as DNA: TGTGCCAGCAGTCCCGGGACTTTTGGGAGCTCCTATAATTCACCCCTCCACTTT.

Here the CDR3 DNA reads TGTGCCTGGAGTGTACCAATGGAAAACTACGAGCAGTACTTC. As protein: CAWSVPMENYEQYF. This rearrangement joins TRBV30 to TRBJ2-7; D is uncertain. Germline lookup yields CDR1 GTSNPN and CDR2 SVGIG (reference sequence). The CDR3 extends over 14 amino acids. V lost 0 bases and J 3 bases, leaving 12 bases between the germline ends.